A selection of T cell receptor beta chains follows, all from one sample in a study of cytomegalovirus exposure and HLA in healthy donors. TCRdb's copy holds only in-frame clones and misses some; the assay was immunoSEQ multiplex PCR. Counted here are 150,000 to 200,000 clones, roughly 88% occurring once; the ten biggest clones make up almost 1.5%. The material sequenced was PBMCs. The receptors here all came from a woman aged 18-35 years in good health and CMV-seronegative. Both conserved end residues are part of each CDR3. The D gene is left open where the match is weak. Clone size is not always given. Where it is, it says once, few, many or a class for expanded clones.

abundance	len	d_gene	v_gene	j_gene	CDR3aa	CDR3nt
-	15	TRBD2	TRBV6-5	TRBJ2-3	CASSYARGSTDTQYF	TGTGCCAGCAGTTACGCGCGGGGGAGCACAGATACGCAGTATTTT
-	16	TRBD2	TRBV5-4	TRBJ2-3	CASSFWTSGRTDTQYF	TGTGCCAGCAGCTTCTGGACTAGCGGGAGGACAGATACGCAGTATTTT
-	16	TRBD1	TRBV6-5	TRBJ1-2	CASSYDREIENYGYTF	TGTGCCAGCAGTTATGACAGGGAGATTGAGAACTATGGCTACACCTTC
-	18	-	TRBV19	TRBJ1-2	CASSIGTSSLVMVNGYTF	TGTGCCAGTAGTATAGGAACGTCATCACTGGTTATGGTCAATGGCTACACCTTC
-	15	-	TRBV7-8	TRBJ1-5	CASSSGLLGNQPQHF	TGTGCCAGCAGCTCGGGACTCCTCGGCAATCAGCCCCAGCATTTT
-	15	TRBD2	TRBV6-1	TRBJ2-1	CASSEATSGSNEQFF	TGTGCCAGCAGTGAAGCGACTAGCGGGAGCAATGAGCAGTTCTTC
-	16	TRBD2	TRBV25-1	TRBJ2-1	CASSAFSGGAYNEQFF	TGTGCCAGCAGTGCCTTTAGCGGGGGGGCTTACAATGAGCAGTTCTTC
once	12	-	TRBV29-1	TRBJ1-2	CSALTPNYGYTF	TGCAGCGCCCTGACTCCAAACTATGGCTACACCTTC
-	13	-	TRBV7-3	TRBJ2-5	CASSLGIAETQYF	TGTGCCAGCAGCTTAGGAATAGCCGAGACCCAGTACTTC
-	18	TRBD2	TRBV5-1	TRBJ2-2	CASREPGLAERNTGELFF	TGCGCCAGCAGAGAACCGGGACTAGCGGAGAGGAACACCGGGGAGCTGTTTTTT
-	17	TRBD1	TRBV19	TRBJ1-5	CASTPGTEFYSNQPQHF	TGTGCCAGTACGCCCGGGACAGAGTTTTATAGCAATCAGCCCCAGCATTTT
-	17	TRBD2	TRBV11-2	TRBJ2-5	CASSQGIRREIQETQYF	TGTGCCAGCAGCCAAGGGATAAGGCGGGAGATACAAGAGACCCAGTACTTC
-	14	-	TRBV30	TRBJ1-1	CAWNRGARGTEAFF	TGTGCCTGGAATCGGGGGGCTCGGGGCACTGAAGCTTTCTTT
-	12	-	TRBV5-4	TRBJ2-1	CASSLTSNEQFF	TGTGCCAGCAGCTTGACTAGCAATGAGCAGTTCTTC
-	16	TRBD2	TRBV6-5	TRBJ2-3	CASSFTSGALTDTQYF	TGTGCCAGCAGTTTCACGAGCGGGGCCCTCACAGATACGCAGTATTTT
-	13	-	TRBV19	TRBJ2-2	CAIQIGGTGELFF	TGTGCCATTCAAATAGGGGGTACCGGGGAGCTGTTTTTT
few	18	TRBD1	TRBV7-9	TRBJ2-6	CASSQGQGGPSGANVLTF	TGTGCCAGCAGCCAGGGACAGGGAGGCCCCTCTGGGGCCAACGTCCTGACTTTC
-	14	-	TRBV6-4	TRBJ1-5	CASRHDTPDQPQHF	TGTGCCAGCCGACATGACACCCCAGATCAGCCCCAGCATTTT
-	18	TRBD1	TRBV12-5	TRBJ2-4	CASGTGQGDKRIGNIQYF	TGTGCTAGTGGTACCGGACAGGGGGACAAGCGGATTGGAAACATTCAGTACTTC
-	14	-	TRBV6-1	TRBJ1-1	CASSVQGLNTEAFF	TGTGCCAGCAGTGTACAGGGTTTGAACACTGAAGCTTTCTTT
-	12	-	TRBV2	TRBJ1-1	CASKAGNTEAFF	TGTGCCAGCAAGGCAGGCAACACTGAAGCTTTCTTT
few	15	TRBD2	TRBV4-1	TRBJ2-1	CASGYLVGGVNEQFF	TGCGCCAGCGGGTACCTTGTGGGAGGGGTCAATGAGCAGTTCTTC
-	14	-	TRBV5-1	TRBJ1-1	CASSLEGVYTEAFF	TGCGCCAGCAGCCTCGAGGGAGTGTACACTGAAGCTTTCTTT
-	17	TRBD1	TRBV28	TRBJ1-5	CASRLPGQKDSNQPQHF	TGTGCCAGCAGGTTACCGGGACAGAAGGATAGCAATCAGCCCCAGCATTTT
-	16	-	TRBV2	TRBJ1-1	CASSVGSRQRNTEAFF	TGTGCCAGCAGTGTTGGTTCCCGACAAAGGAACACTGAAGCTTTCTTT
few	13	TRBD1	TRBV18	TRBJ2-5	CASSPGQGETQYF	TGTGCCAGCTCACCGGGACAGGGAGAGACCCAGTACTTC
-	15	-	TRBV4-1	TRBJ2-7	CASSQDGGTRYEQYF	TGCGCCAGCAGCCAAGATGGGGGGACCCGCTACGAGCAGTACTTC
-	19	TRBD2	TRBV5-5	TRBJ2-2	CASSLAPRLAGVRTGELFF	TGTGCCAGCAGCTTGGCTCCCCGACTAGCGGGAGTGCGCACCGGGGAGCTGTTTTTT
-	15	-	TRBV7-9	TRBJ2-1	CASSLAGRDNNEQFF	TGTGCCAGCAGCTTAGCCGGCAGGGACAACAATGAGCAGTTCTTC
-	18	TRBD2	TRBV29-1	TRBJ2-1	CSVETSADASGRLDEQFF	TGCAGCGTTGAAACGTCAGCCGATGCTAGCGGCCGGTTGGATGAGCAGTTCTTC
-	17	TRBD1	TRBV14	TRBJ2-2	CASSRATGYISTGELFF	TGTGCCAGCAGCCGGGCGACAGGGTACATTAGCACCGGGGAGCTGTTTTTT
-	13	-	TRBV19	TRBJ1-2	CASSIPGIEGYTF	TGTGCCAGTAGTATCCCGGGAATTGAGGGCTACACCTTC
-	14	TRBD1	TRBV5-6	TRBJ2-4	CASSFGTGYDIQYF	TGTGCCAGCAGCTTCGGGACAGGGTATGACATTCAGTACTTC
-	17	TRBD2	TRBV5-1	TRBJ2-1	CASSLAAQWTSGKGQFF	TGCGCCAGCAGCTTGGCCGCGCAATGGACTAGCGGGAAGGGGCAGTTCTTC
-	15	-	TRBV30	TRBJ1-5	CAWSVQGSSNQPQHF	TGTGCCTGGAGTGTACAGGGCAGTAGCAATCAGCCCCAGCATTTT
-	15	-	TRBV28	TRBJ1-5	CASSLEGQGYQPQHF	TGTGCCAGCAGTTTGGAGGGGCAGGGTTATCAGCCCCAGCATTTT
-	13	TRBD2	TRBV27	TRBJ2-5	CASRRLAGETQYF	TGTGCCAGCAGGAGACTAGCGGGGGAGACCCAGTACTTC
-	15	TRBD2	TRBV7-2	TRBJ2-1	CASSLMGGRYNEQFF	TGTGCCAGCAGCTTGATGGGCGGGAGGTACAATGAGCAGTTCTTC
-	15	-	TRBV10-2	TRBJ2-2	CASRNQGLDTGELFF	TGCGCCAGCAGGAACCAGGGTTTGGACACCGGGGAGCTGTTTTTT
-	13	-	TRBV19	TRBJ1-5	CASSMVSGQPQHF	TGTGCCAGTAGTATGGTTAGTGGTCAGCCCCAGCATTTT
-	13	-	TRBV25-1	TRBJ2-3	CASIRDAEDTQYF	TGTGCCAGCATTCGGGATGCCGAAGATACGCAGTATTTT